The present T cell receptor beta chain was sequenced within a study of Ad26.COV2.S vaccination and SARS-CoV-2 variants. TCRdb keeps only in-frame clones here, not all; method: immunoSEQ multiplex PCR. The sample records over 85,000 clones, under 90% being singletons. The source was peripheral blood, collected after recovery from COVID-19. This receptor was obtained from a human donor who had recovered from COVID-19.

The CDR3 protein is CASGRENQPQHF. In DNA, the CDR3 is TGTGCCAGCGGCAGGGAGAATCAGCCCCAGCATTTT. V and J are TRBV7-9 and TRBJ1-5; tentative D call: TRBD1 (5 bases). The CDR3 runs to 12 residues. The V gene's germline CDR1 is SEHNR and CDR2 FQNEAQ (reference sequence). V was cut by 8 bases and J by 4 bases, with 9 bases left in between.